Following are 20 T cell receptor beta chains from one sample sequenced in a study of T cell repertoires in cytomegalovirus infection. No antigen has been identified for these receptors. TCRdb processed the reads anew with MiXCR; each CDR3 protein has one entry. This sample has hundreds of thousands of distinct CDR3 sequences, with approximately 29% found just once. The source material was cultured CD8+ T cells from PBMCs, sampled from culture after CMV antigen stimulation. These receptors all come from a human donor in good health (CMV status not recorded). Some clones in this sample may be carry-over from other donors' samples.

The chain uses TRBV12-3 or TRBV12-4 and TRBJ2-7; D gene uncertain. The CDR3 has 11 amino acids. V lost 7 bases to trimming and J lost 3 bases, with 7 bases between them. The CDR3 protein is CASNDNYEQYF. CDR3 sequence (DNA): TGTGCCAGCAACGATAACTACGAGCAGTACTTC.

This rearrangement joins TRBV28 to TRBJ2-4; 7 bases match TRBD2. The CDR3 loop spans 20 amino acids. Looked up from germline, CDR1 is MDHEN and CDR2 is SYDVKM. V was pared by 6 bases and J by 0 bases, with 20 bases of the junction left unmatched. The CDR3 region is CASSPVILAAITLAKNIQYF. The CDR3 region has the DNA TGTGCCAGCAGCCCAGTGATTCTAGCGGCGATCACTCTAGCCAAAAACATTCAGTACTTC.

The V gene is TRBV2, the J gene TRBJ1-1, with D possibly TRBD1 on 6 matching bases. V lost 9 bases and J lost 1, with 18 bases in between. Germline assignment: CDR1 SNHLY and CDR2 FYNNEI. This CDR3 has 15 amino acids. Here the CDR3 reads CASWGGRLGNTEAFF. In nucleotides, the CDR3 is TGTGCCAGTTGGGGGGGGCGCCTTGGGAACACTGAAGCTTTCTTT. The full variable domain, its missing parts supplied by reference TRBV2 and TRBJ1-1, is EPEVTQTPSHQVTQMGQEVILRCVPISNHLYFYWYRQILGQKVEFLVSFYNNEISEKSEIFDDQFSVERPDGSNFTLKIRSTKLEDSAMYFCASWGGRLGNTEAFFGQGTRLTVV.

The V and J genes are TRBV5-1 and TRBJ2-7; possibly TRBD1 for D (6 bases). Per germline, CDR1 SGHRS and CDR2 YFSETQ. Trimming took off 9 bases at V and 2 bases at J, with 15 bases between the two ends. CDR3 length equals 13 residues. As DNA, the CDR3 is TGCGCCACCTCCGGGGACACGACCTACGAGCAGTACTTC. This translates into CATSGDTTYEQYF.

This clonotype has just a few counts. The rearrangement links TRBV6-6 to TRBJ2-5, with D tentatively TRBD2 (6 bases). Germline CDR1 reads MNHNY; CDR2 reads SVGAGI (reference sequence). Trimming cost V 1 base and J 2 bases, with 11 bases left between them. The CDR3 has 15 amino acids. This chain's CDR3 is CASSYWRAAQETQYF. The DNA of the CDR3 is TGTGCCAGCAGTTACTGGAGGGCGGCTCAAGAGACCCAGTACTTC.

The table lists this clonotype with a few counts. The rearrangement uses TRBV7-3 and TRBJ2-5, with 9 positions matching TRBD2. With V trimmed by 3 bases and J by 3 bases, 5 bases remained unmatched. The CDR3 extends over 15 amino acids. Germline assignment: CDR1 SGHTA and CDR2 FQGTGA. CDR3 region: CASSFSGGEEETQYF. The CDR3 DNA is TGTGCCAGCAGCTTTAGCGGGGGTGAAGAAGAGACCCAGTACTTC. Full variable domain (remainder filled in from reference TRBV7-3 and TRBJ2-5): GAGVSQTPSNKVTEKGKYVELRCDPISGHTALYWYRQSLGQGPEFLIYFQGTGAADDSGLPNDRFFAVRPEGSVSTLKIQRTERGDSAVYLCASSFSGGEEETQYFGPGTRLLVL.

In this sample, this clonotype turned up a few times. The J gene is TRBJ2-1, the V gene TRBV7-6; D is perhaps TRBD1 or TRBD2 (5 bases each). Germline V gene sequence: CDR1 SGHVS, CDR2 FNYEAQ. The CDR3 spans 14 residues. V was cut by 2 bases and J by 8 bases, with 13 bases left in between. CDR3 coding DNA: TGTGCCAGCAGCTTACTACTCCTGGGGGATGAGCAGTTCTTC. This sequence encodes CASSLLLLGDEQFF.

This sequence joins TRBV4-1 and TRBJ2-2, with TRBD1 matching over 9 bases. Germline values: CDR1 MGHRA, CDR2 YSYEKL. The CDR3 extends over 16 amino acids. J was trimmed by 5 bases and V by 1 base; bases with no gene match: 5. As DNA, the CDR3 is TGCGCCAGCAGCCAAGGGGGACAGGGTTTAACCGGGGAGCTGTTTTTT. Translated: CASSQGGQGLTGELFF.

This clonotype was counted a few times. This chain uses TRBV3-1 with TRBJ1-1, with TRBD1 matching over 8 bases. V was clipped by 3 bases and J by 5 bases; unmatched bases: 5. The length of the CDR3 is 14 residues. The germline CDR1 and CDR2 sequences are LGHDT and YNNKEL (reference sequence). In DNA form, the CDR3 reads TGTGCCAGCAGCCACACAGGGGGTAGGACTGAAGCTTTCTTT. Translating it yields CASSHTGGRTEAFF.

The V gene is TRBV28, the J gene TRBJ2-7; no reliable D call. The CDR3 consists of 13 residues. Trimming shortened V by 3 bases and J by 5 bases, and 11 bases separated the two germline ends. CDR1 is MDHEN, CDR2 SYDVKM, per germline. The CDR3 loop reads CASSLSGPHEQYV. For the CDR3, the DNA is TGTGCCAGCAGTTTGAGTGGACCCCACGAGCAGTACGTC.

This rearrangement joins TRBV20-1 to TRBJ1-1, with D hard to call. The V and J ends lost 1 base and 2 bases respectively, with 8 bases between them. CDR3 length: 13 amino acids. Germline V CDR1 and CDR2: DFQATT, SNEGSKA (reference sequence). The CDR3 protein is CSARGALNTEAFF. CDR3 DNA: TGCAGTGCTAGAGGGGCCTTAAACACTGAAGCTTTCTTT.

This clonotype has a handful of counts. The chain combines TRBV5-8 with TRBJ1-5; TRBD1 might be the D (5 bases). V was clipped by 1 base and J by 0 bases, with 20 bases between them. Germline CDR1 reads SGHTS; CDR2 reads YDEGEE. This CDR3 has 19 amino acids. The CDR3 DNA reads TGTGCCAGCAGCTTGCAATGGGCAGGGCCCGGGTATAGCAATCAGCCCCAGCATTTT. The encoded protein is CASSLQWAGPGYSNQPQHF.

This clonotype appeared a few times. The chain recombines TRBV10-2 with TRBJ2-1; D gene ambiguous. The V gene lost 4 bases and the J gene lost 8 bases, with 9 bases spanning the gap. CDR1 and CDR2 from the germline V gene are WSHSY and SAAADI. This CDR3 comprises 12 residues. The CDR3 spells CASSALADEQFF. The CDR3, as DNA: TGCGCCAGCAGTGCCCTCGCCGATGAGCAGTTCTTC.

This clonotype was picked up many times. V and J are TRBV7-6 and TRBJ2-1; D might be TRBD1 (6 bases). CDR3 length: 16 amino acids. Germline lookup yields CDR1 SGHVS and CDR2 FNYEAQ. Trimming cost V 1 base and J 0 bases, with 10 bases left between them. In DNA form, the CDR3 reads TGTGCCAGCAGCTTAGGGGACACGAGCTCCTACAATGAGCAGTTCTTC. This sequence encodes CASSLGDTSSYNEQFF.

This clonotype was seen a handful of times. The V and J genes are TRBV6-2 or TRBV6-3 and TRBJ2-5, with D possibly TRBD2 on 7 matching bases. The CDR3 has 14 amino acids. The V gene lost 7 bases and the J gene lost 5 bases, with 17 bases spanning the gap. CDR1 is MNHEY, CDR2 SVGEGT, per germline. The CDR3, as DNA: TGTGCCAGCACCCCGGACAGCGGGATGGAGACCCAGTACTTC. It yields the protein CASTPDSGMETQYF.

The rearrangement joins TRBV4-2 to TRBJ1-5, with D perhaps TRBD1 (5 bases). The CDR3 contains 15 residues. Germline-derived CDR1 and CDR2 are LGHNA and YNFKEQ. V lost 2 bases and J 5 bases, leaving 13 bases between the germline ends. CDR3 sequence reads: CASSQQGKVDQPQHF. DNA of the CDR3: TGTGCCAGCAGCCAACAGGGCAAGGTAGATCAGCCCCAGCATTTT.

The chain joins TRBV4-3 to TRBJ2-3; 10 nucleotides match TRBD2. V was pared by 2 bases and J by 4 bases, with 9 bases of the junction left unmatched. The CDR3 sequence is 17 residues long. Looked up from germline, CDR1 is LGHNA and CDR2 is YSLEER. In nucleotides, the CDR3 is TGCGCCAGCAGCCAAATGAGCGGGGGGGCCTTTTCAGATACGCAGTATTTT. It specifies CASSQMSGGAFSDTQYF.

In its sample, this clonotype was seen many times. This chain links TRBV7-9 with TRBJ1-4, with TRBD1 matching over 7 bases. The CDR3 runs 15 residues. Germline-derived CDR1 and CDR2 are SEHNR and FQNEAQ (reference sequence). Unmatched junction bases numbered 4, after V lost 0 bases and J lost 6 bases. CDR3 nucleotide sequence: TGTGCCAGCAGCTTAGCGCCAGGGGGAGATGAAAAACTGTTTTTT. Its translation is CASSLAPGGDEKLFF.

The V call is TRBV5-6, the J call TRBJ1-2; maybe TRBD1 (5 bases). The CDR3 is made up of 16 amino acids. Between the trimmed V and J ends, which lost 2 bases and 4 bases, there was a span of 18 bases. The germline gives CDR1 SGHDT, CDR2 YYEEEE. The CDR3 protein is CASSFSAGTTAYGYTF. DNA of the CDR3: TGTGCCAGCAGCTTCTCGGCAGGGACTACTGCCTATGGCTACACCTTC.

This clonotype was counted between two and nine times. J is TRBJ1-1 and V is TRBV6-1; no reliable D call. The CDR3 runs 14 residues. Germline loops: CDR1 MNHNS, CDR2 SASEGT. V was clipped by 9 bases and J by 4 bases, with 18 bases between them. The CDR3 reads CASSHGGYVTEAFF. CDR3 in DNA: TGTGCCAGTTCCCACGGCGGGTATGTCACTGAAGCTTTCTTT.